The 21 T cell receptor beta chains reported below all come from one sample, sequenced in a study of T-cell reconstitution after alpha-beta-depleted transplantation in children. During its preparation, the TCRbeta library received unique molecular identifiers. TCRdb processed the PCR reads anew with MiXCR; each CDR3 protein has one entry. The table shows nearly 250,000 distinct CDR3 sequences, with roughly 8% occurring only once. Sequencing was performed on PBMCs, mostly from graft donor cells, taken 180 days after TCRalphabeta/CD19-depleted stem cell transplant. The receptors derive from a male patient under 18 who had a stem cell transplant for acute lymphoblastic leukemia, so the T cells may come from the graft donor.

This clonotype was recorded at least ten times. The genes are TRBV3-1 and TRBJ2-1; TRBD2 agrees at 8 bases. Per the germline V gene, CDR1 is LGHDT and CDR2 is YNNKEL (reference sequence). V lost 3 bases, J lost 3 bases, and 1 base stayed unmatched. CDR3 length: 14 amino acids. CDR3 protein: CASSQSGSYNEQFF. The CDR3 coding sequence is TGTGCCAGCAGCCAGAGCGGGAGCTACAATGAGCAGTTCTTC.

This clonotype occurred many times. The chain couples TRBV20-1 to TRBJ2-7; D call uncertain. Trimming removed 3 bases from V and 1 base from J, with 7 bases in between. This CDR3 comprises 12 residues. CDR1 and CDR2 from the germline V gene are DFQATT and SNEGSKA (reference sequence). In DNA form, the CDR3 reads TGCAGTGCTAGGCACCATTCCTACGAGCAGTACTTC. Translated, it gives CSARHHSYEQYF.

This clonotype was seen at least ten times. The CDR3 protein is CASSQGGMNTEAFF. The CDR3 DNA reads TGTGCCAGCAGTCAGGGGGGGATGAACACTGAAGCTTTCTTT. The chain employs TRBV28 and TRBJ1-1; 7 positions agree with TRBD1. Germline-derived CDR1 and CDR2 are MDHEN and SYDVKM. The CDR3 is made up of 14 amino acids. Losses at the gene ends were 5 bases for V and 0 bases for J; bases not matched to a gene: 3.

This clonotype was detected many times. This chain uses TRBV7-2 with TRBJ2-2; no clear D gene. The germline V and J ends were trimmed by 7 bases and 6 bases, with 9 bases remaining between them. The CDR3 length is 12 residues. CDR1 is SGHTA and CDR2 is FQGNSA in the germline V gene. The CDR3: CASTQQAGELFF. The DNA of the CDR3 is TGTGCCAGCACCCAGCAGGCCGGGGAGCTGTTTTTT.

This clonotype was seen repeatedly, ten times or more. The chain couples TRBV10-3 to TRBJ2-4; TRBD2 matches 8 bases. CDR3 length: 12 amino acids. Germline V gives CDR1 ENHRY, CDR2 SYGVKD. V dropped 5 bases and J dropped 12; count of bases not matched to a gene: 6. DNA of the CDR3: TGTGCCATCAGTAGCGGGGGCAGCCCTCAGTACTTC. Translation: CAISSGGSPQYF.

This clonotype was picked up many times. The junction departs from germline at one end; a sequencing error may be responsible. The genes are TRBV6-1 and TRBJ2-7; 9 bases align to TRBD1. The germline V gene has CDR1 MNHNS and CDR2 SASEGT. This CDR3 is built from 15 residues. The CDR3 DNA follows: TGTGTCAGCAAGAGGGGACAGGGATGGACCTACGAGCAGTACTTC. This gives the protein CVSKRGQGWTYEQYF.

This clonotype was found many times. The chain combines TRBV6-2 or TRBV6-3 with TRBJ2-3; D gene ambiguous. Looked up from germline, CDR1 is MNHEY and CDR2 is SVGEGT. Trimming removed 0 bases at V and 4 bases at J, with 5 bases between. This CDR3 has 13 amino acids. The CDR3 nucleotides read TGTGCCAGCAGTTACTCGAGGTCAGATACGCAGTATTTT. Its translation: CASSYSRSDTQYF.

This clonotype was counted many times. This chain links TRBV29-1 with TRBJ2-1; D is undetermined. V dropped 3 bases and J dropped 5 bases, with 8 bases sitting between them. Germline V gene sequence: CDR1 SQVTM, CDR2 ANQGSEA. This CDR3 comprises 12 residues. The CDR3 DNA reads TGCAGCGTTGAGGGGTGGGACAATGAGCAGTTCTTC. Amino acid sequence: CSVEGWDNEQFF.

This clonotype was recorded at least ten times. The gene calls are TRBV5-6 and TRBJ1-2; no clear D gene. Trimming took 6 bases from V and 1 from J, leaving 19 bases between them. CDR1 and CDR2 (germline): SGHDT, YYEEEE. The CDR3 totals 16 residues. The chain's CDR3 is CASNPARIRFNYGYTF. The CDR3 DNA reads TGTGCCAGCAACCCTGCTAGGATACGATTTAACTATGGCTACACCTTC.

This clonotype was seen many times. This rearrangement joins TRBV15 to TRBJ2-7, with D perhaps matching TRBD1 or TRBD2 (7 bases each). The CDR3 loop spans 22 amino acids. The V end lost 1 base, the J end lost 1 base, and 32 bases lay between the germline ends. CDR1 and CDR2 (germline): LNHNV, YYDKDF (reference sequence). The CDR3 bases are TGTGCCACCAGCAGAGTGGGGAAGGTAAACAGGGGCCCTAGCGGACTTTCCTACGAGCAGTACTTC. Amino acid sequence: CATSRVGKVNRGPSGLSYEQYF.

The table lists this clonotype with many counts. The chain employs TRBV7-2 and TRBJ2-1; perhaps TRBD2 as D (5 bases). V was pared by 7 bases and J by 4 bases, with 17 bases between. Germline V lookup: CDR1 SGHTA, CDR2 FQGNSA. CDR3 length: 15 amino acids. CDR3: CASTFRTPPYNEQFF. The CDR3 bases are TGTGCCAGCACCTTTCGGACTCCACCTTACAATGAGCAGTTCTTC.

There are many counts of this clonotype. The V call is TRBV20-1, the J call TRBJ1-2; D gene unclear. This CDR3 comprises 13 residues. Trimming left V 1 base short and J 4 bases short, with 10 bases between. CDR1 DFQATT and CDR2 SNEGSKA come from the germline V gene (reference sequence). This chain's CDR3 is CSARGQNPYGYTF. The CDR3 nucleotides are TGCAGTGCTAGAGGACAAAACCCCTATGGCTACACCTTC.

V gene TRBV18 combines with J gene TRBJ2-3; D possibly matches TRBD1 or TRBD2 (5 bases each). The CDR3 length is 15 residues. Germline loops: CDR1 KGHSH, CDR2 LQKENI. The ends were cut back, 0 bases at V and 2 bases at J, with 9 bases in the middle. The CDR3 reads CASSPPGRLTDTQYF. The CDR3 coding sequence is TGTGCCAGCTCACCACCGGGACGGCTCACAGATACGCAGTATTTT. Supplemented by reference TRBV18 and TRBJ2-3, the full variable domain reads NAGVMQNPRHLVRRRGQEARLRCSPMKGHSHVYWYRQLPEEGLKFMVYLQKENIIDESGMPKERFSAEFPKEGPSILRIQQVVRGDSAAYFCASSPPGRLTDTQYFGPGTRLTVL.

This clonotype has a count of ten or more. This sequence joins TRBV4-3 and TRBJ2-2; 10 positions agree with TRBD2. The CDR3 totals 17 residues. Germline V gives CDR1 LGHNA, CDR2 YSLEER. The trim removed 4 bases at V and 5 bases at J, leaving 10 bases unmatched. CDR3 nucleotides: TGCGCCAGCAGCCCATTTCCCAGCGGGGGGGGAACCGGGGAGCTGTTTTTT. It translates to CASSPFPSGGGTGELFF.

This clonotype was seen ten or more times. The genes are TRBV7-9 and TRBJ2-3, with 8 bases matching TRBD1. V shed 4 bases and J 2 bases; nucleotides not matched to a gene: 11. CDR1 and CDR2 from the germline V gene are SEHNR and FQNEAQ (reference sequence). There are 17 residues in the CDR3. CDR3 loop: CASSSFGTGPNTDTQYF. CDR3 DNA sequence: TGTGCCAGCAGCTCTTTTGGGACAGGACCAAACACAGATACGCAGTATTTT.

In this sample, this clonotype turned up many times. The V call is TRBV7-9, the J call TRBJ2-6; no reliable D call. The CDR3 runs 14 residues. Germline V lookup: CDR1 SEHNR, CDR2 FQNEAQ (reference sequence). V gave up 3 bases and J gave up 0 bases, with 3 bases separating them. CDR3 in DNA: TGTGCCAGCAGCTTTGGCTCTGGGGCCAACGTCCTGACTTTC. This sequence encodes CASSFGSGANVLTF.

This clonotype was recorded a few times. A much larger clone is a single base away; this may be a read error. J is TRBJ1-2 and V is TRBV24-1, with D unresolved. V was pared by 3 bases and J by 6 bases, with 13 bases between. Germline CDR1 is KGHDR and CDR2 is SFDVKD. The CDR3 covers 14 residues. The CDR3 is CATSDARMNHGYTF. CDR3 nucleotide sequence: TGTGCCACCAGTGATGCCCGGATGAACCATGGCTACACCTTC.

This clonotype was recorded at least ten times. This chain connects TRBV2 to TRBJ2-7; tentative D call: TRBD1 (5 bases). Germline V lookup: CDR1 SNHLY, CDR2 FYNNEI. The CDR3 is 11 amino acids. The ends were cut back, 7 bases at V and 3 bases at J, with 7 bases in the middle. CDR3: CASTGHYEQYF. CDR3 coding DNA: TGTGCCAGCACAGGGCACTACGAGCAGTACTTC.

The sample holds many counts of this clonotype. The V gene is TRBV7-3, the J gene TRBJ2-3, with a possible D match to TRBD2 (6 bases). CDR1 and CDR2 (germline): SGHTA, FQGTGA. The ends were cut back, 5 bases at V and 2 bases at J, with 14 bases in the middle. This CDR3 is 15 amino acids long. The CDR3 DNA sequence: TGTGCCAGCAGCCTCCTTGGGGGGAACACAGATACGCAGTATTTT. Residues: CASSLLGGNTDTQYF. Full variable domain (rest looked up from reference TRBV7-3 and TRBJ2-3): GAGVSQTPSNKVTEKGKYVELRCDPISGHTALYWYRQSLGQGPEFLIYFQGTGAADDSGLPNDRFFAVRPEGSVSTLKIQRTERGDSAVYLCASSLLGGNTDTQYFGPGTRLTVL.

The rearrangement uses TRBV12-3 or TRBV12-4 and TRBJ1-5, with no clear D. Between the trimmed V and J ends, which lost 3 bases and 0 bases, there was a span of 6 bases. The length of the CDR3 is 14 residues. CDR3 protein: CASSLTDSNQPQHF. The CDR3 DNA reads TGTGCCAGCAGTTTGACGGATAGCAATCAGCCCCAGCATTTT.

This clonotype was recorded many times. This chain links TRBV6-5 with TRBJ1-2; D not certain. V was pared by 2 bases and J by 1 base, with 11 bases between. Germline CDR1 and CDR2: MNHEY and SVGAGI. CDR3 length: 15 amino acids. CDR3 sequence reads: CASSYALALNYGYTF. CDR3 coding DNA: TGTGCCAGCAGTTACGCCCTTGCCCTTAACTATGGCTACACCTTC.